Shown below are 11 T cell receptor beta chains from a single sample sequenced in a study of tumor-infiltrating lymphocytes in oesophageal squamous cell carcinoma. MiXCR was run by TCRdb on the PCR reads, yielding one entry per CDR3 protein. The data hold 9,000 to 13,000 distinct CDR3 sequences, with about 60% observed a single time. The specimen sequenced was esophageal tumor tissue. These receptors all come from a male donor with esophageal squamous cell carcinoma.

The chain uses TRBV7-2 and TRBJ2-3, with 7 bases matching TRBD2. The closer fit of TRBJ2-7 to the DNA end suggests the J call may be wrong. Looked up from germline, CDR1 is SGHTA and CDR2 is FQGNSA. The CDR3 totals 16 residues. In nucleotides, the CDR3 is TGTGCCAGCAGCTTAACCGGCGCGGGAGCGGGCTATGAGCAGTACTTC. It yields the protein CASSLTGAGAGYEQYF.

The chain links TRBV7-8 to TRBJ2-7, with D maybe TRBD1 (5 bases). The J call may be wrong; the DNA end is better matched by TRBJ2-5. The CDR3 contains 13 residues. Germline CDR1 and CDR2: SGHVS and FQNEAQ. The CDR3 protein is CASSLDRGETQYF. The CDR3 coding sequence is TGTGCCAGCAGCTTAGATAGGGGAGAGACCCAGTACTTC.

This clonotype is medium-sized in the sample. The V call is TRBV6-6, the J call TRBJ2-1; 10 nucleotides match TRBD1. This CDR3 region has 17 residues. The ends lost 1 base at V and 4 bases at J; junction bases unmatched: 7. Germline assignment: CDR1 MNHNY and CDR2 SVGAGI (reference sequence). The CDR3 DNA is TGTGCCAGCAGTTACTTCACCGGGACAGGGGTATACAATGAGCAGTTCTTC. Protein product: CASSYFTGTGVYNEQFF.

To note about this clonotype: A clone one base away is much larger, so this may be a read error. CDR3 sequence (DNA): TGTGCCAGCAGCGAAGCCCCCTACGAGCAGTTCTTC. Translated, it gives CASSEAPYEQFF. The J gene is TRBJ2-1, the V gene TRBV25-1; D uncertain. V was clipped by 6 bases and J by 10 bases, with 13 bases between them. The CDR3 has 12 residues. CDR1 and CDR2 from the germline V gene are MGHDK and SYGVNS.

This clonotype was found a few times. The junction departs from the called germline gene at one end, perhaps through a read error. This chain connects TRBV7-2 to TRBJ2-4; unclear D gene. CDR3 size: 13 residues. Germline CDR1 is SGHTA and CDR2 is FQGNSA. The CDR3 region is CASSPIGIGPVFF. CDR3 DNA: TGTGCCAGCAGCCCTATCGGCATAGGCCCCGTATTCTTC.

The chain employs TRBV12-3 or TRBV12-4 and TRBJ1-2, with 9 bases that match TRBD2. The tail of the sequence fits TRBJ2-7 better, so the J call may be wrong. This CDR3 comprises 16 residues. The CDR3 DNA reads as TGTGCCAGCAGTTTAGAAAGCGGGAGGTCCCCCTACGAGCAGTACTTC. Its protein product is CASSLESGRSPYEQYF.

This sequence joins TRBV7-2 and TRBJ2-7; D is unresolved. The better agreement between TRBJ2-1 and the DNA end casts doubt on the J call. CDR1 SGHTA and CDR2 FQGNSA come from the germline V gene. CDR3 length: 15 amino acids. Here the CDR3 reads CASSLLLVFRNEQFF. CDR3 DNA: TGTGCCAGCAGCTTACTTTTGGTGTTCCGCAATGAGCAGTTCTTC.

This clonotype has a handful of counts. CDR3 region: CASSLVGQGKETQYF. The DNA for the CDR3 is TGTGCCAGCAGCTTGGTGGGACAGGGGAAGGAGACCCAGTACTTC. This chain joins TRBV7-3 and TRBJ2-5; 10 nucleotides line up with TRBD1. Trimming cost V 3 bases and J 5 bases; bases outside gene matches: 6. The CDR3 extends over 15 amino acids. CDR1 is SGHTA and CDR2 is FQGTGA in the germline V gene.

J is TRBJ1-4 and V is TRBV11-2; no reliable D call. The CDR3 consists of 14 residues. V was shortened by 2 bases and J by 4 bases, with 8 bases between the two germline ends. From germline, CDR1 is SGHAT and CDR2 FQNNGV. Written as DNA, the CDR3 is TGTGCCAGCAGCTTACGGACTGATAATGAAAAACTGTTTTTT. Its protein product is CASSLRTDNEKLFF.

Regarding this clonotype: Sequence at one end of the junction differs from germline and may be a read error. J is TRBJ2-1 and V is TRBV6-1; D is unresolved. The end of the DNA is better explained by TRBJ2-7, so the J call may be wrong. Germline CDR1 MNHNS, CDR2 SASEGT. This CDR3 is built from 17 residues. The CDR3 bases are TGTGCCAGCGGTGAAGCGAGTTTAGGCCTTAGCACAGATACGCAGTACTTC. Residues: CASGEASLGLSTDTQYF.

The chain recombines TRBV15 with TRBJ1-5, with D perhaps matching TRBD1 (5 bases). The length of the CDR3 is 15 residues. Germline V gives CDR1 LNHNV, CDR2 YYDKDF (reference sequence). V lost 5 bases to trimming and J lost 1 base, with 12 bases between them. CDR3 residues: CATSYRRGSNQPQHF. As DNA, the CDR3 is TGTGCCACCAGCTATCGGAGGGGCAGCAATCAGCCCCAGCATTTT.